This TCR beta chain stems from a study of blood T cell repertoires in COVID-19. Turning to the study itself: COVID-19 samples from acute and convalescent phases originated in the United States, Italy and Spain. In each case, the material was cDNA or gDNA derived from T cells, B-cell-depleted T cells, or PBMCs.

Enrolled during active infection, Seattle patients were then followed longitudinally. Germline CDR1 SGHDN, CDR2 FVKESK. The V gene lost 5 bases and the J gene lost 1 base, with 20 bases spanning the gap. The CDR3 is 17 residues long. Authors' data handling: Amplification with reference gene primers provided the estimates of nucleated cell counts. Profiling relied on immunoSEQ multiplex PCR, and the TCRdb table lists in-frame clones only, not all of them. The D gene and trimming were derived from the DNA, and the V and J assignments and clone size from that table. Of around 280,000 clones listed, 88% are singletons.

The TCR sequence derives from a woman in her 30s with COVID-19, enrolled during active disease. The specimen sequenced was peripheral blood. The chain employs TRBV14 and TRBJ2-5; possible D gene TRBD2, 6 bases. The CDR3 coding sequence is TGTGCCAGCAGCGCTCCCTCGGGTCGGAGGGGCCAAGAGACCCAGTACTTC. It specifies CASSAPSGRRGQETQYF.